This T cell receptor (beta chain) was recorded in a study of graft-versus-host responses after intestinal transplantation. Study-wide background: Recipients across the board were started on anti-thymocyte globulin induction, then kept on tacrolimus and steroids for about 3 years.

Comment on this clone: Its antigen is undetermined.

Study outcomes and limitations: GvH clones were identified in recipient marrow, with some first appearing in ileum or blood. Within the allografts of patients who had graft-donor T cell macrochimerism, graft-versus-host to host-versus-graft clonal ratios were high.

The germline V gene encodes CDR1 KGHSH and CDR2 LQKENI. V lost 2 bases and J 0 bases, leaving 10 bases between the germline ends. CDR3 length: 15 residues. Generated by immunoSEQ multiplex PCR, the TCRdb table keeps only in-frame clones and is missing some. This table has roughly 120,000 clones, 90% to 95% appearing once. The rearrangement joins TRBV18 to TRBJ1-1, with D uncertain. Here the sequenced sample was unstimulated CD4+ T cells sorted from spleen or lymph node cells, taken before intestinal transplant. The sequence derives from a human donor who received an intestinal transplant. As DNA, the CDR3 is TGTGCCAGCTCACCAAGAGCAAGTCTGAACACTGAAGCTTTCTTT. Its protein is CASSPRASLNTEAFF.